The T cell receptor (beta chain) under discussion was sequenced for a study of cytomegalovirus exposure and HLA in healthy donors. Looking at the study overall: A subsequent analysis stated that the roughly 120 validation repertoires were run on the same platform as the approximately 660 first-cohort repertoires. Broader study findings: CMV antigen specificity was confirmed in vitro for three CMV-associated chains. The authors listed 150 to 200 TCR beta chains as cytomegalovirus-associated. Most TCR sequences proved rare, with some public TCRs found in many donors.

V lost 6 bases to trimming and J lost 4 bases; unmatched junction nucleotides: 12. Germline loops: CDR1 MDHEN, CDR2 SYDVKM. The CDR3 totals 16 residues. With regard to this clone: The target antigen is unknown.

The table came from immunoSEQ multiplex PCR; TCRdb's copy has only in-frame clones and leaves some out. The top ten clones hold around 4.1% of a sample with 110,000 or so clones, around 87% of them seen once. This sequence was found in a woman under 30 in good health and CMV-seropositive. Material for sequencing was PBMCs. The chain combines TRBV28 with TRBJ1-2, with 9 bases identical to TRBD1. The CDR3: CASRGDRAIWSYGYTF. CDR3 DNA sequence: TGTGCCAGCAGGGGGGACAGGGCGATCTGGAGCTATGGCTACACCTTC.